The clone carrying this T cell receptor (beta chain) was found once. The entry originates in a study of Graves' ophthalmopathy and Graves' hyperthyroidism. With 4 bases clipped from V and 0 bases from J, the junction kept 8 bases outside the gene matches. The CDR3 has 16 amino acids. The V gene's germline CDR1 is SNHLY and CDR2 FYNNEI. As the template, RNA transcripts were used to amplify TCR beta CDR3 regions. First-round RT-PCR used HTBI primers; second-round multiplex PCR followed. TCRdb processed the multiplex PCR reads anew with MiXCR; each CDR3 protein has one entry. The table includes a few hundred thousand distinct CDR3 sequences, around 16% detected once. Sampling over 7.5 ml of fresh peripheral blood provided the PBMCs.

This sequence originates from a woman between 18 and 29 years old with Graves' ophthalmopathy. The specimen was peripheral blood. The chain employs TRBV2 and TRBJ2-7; 8 bases map to TRBD1. CDR3 nucleotide sequence: TGTGCCAGCAGTGGAGACCGGACAGGGAGCTCCTACGAGCAGTACTTC. Protein sequence: CASSGDRTGSSYEQYF.